The clone carrying this T cell receptor beta chain was recorded at least ten times. The antigen is not known. The data are from a study of T-cell memory formation after mild COVID-19. Overall study findings and caveats: CD4+ bias marked clones expanding day 15 to 37, unlike balanced contracting clones.

V lost 6 bases to trimming and J lost 0 bases; unmatched junction nucleotides: 2. The CDR3 covers 14 residues. The germline CDR1 and CDR2 sequences are MGHDK and SYGVNS. 5'RACE primed from the constant segment yielded TCR alpha and TCR beta cDNA libraries bearing sample barcodes and UMIs. MiXCR, run by TCRdb on the 5' RACE reads, gives a single entry per CDR3 protein. The table has more than 300,000 distinct CDR3 sequences, around a fifth seen once. The chain has TRBV25-1 and TRBJ2-3; the match to TRBD2 covers 8 bases. The sequencing input was PBMCs or a T cell subset sorted from them (not recorded which). The TCR comes from a man between 18 and 29 years old who had mild COVID-19 (a few samples of this study predate the infection). Cell type and time point are not known. Here the CDR3 DNA reads TGTGCCAGCAGGTTAGCGGGGAGCACAGATACGCAGTATTTT. It translates to CASRLAGSTDTQYF.